This T cell receptor beta chain was identified during a study of shared clonotypes between healthy human individuals. Whole-study findings and limits: Exclusively blood specimens were collected; tissue repertoires likely differ. Represented genetic and exposure-history diversity was restricted by having few donors.

As defined, naive CD8 cells were CD45RO-negative and positively selected for CCR7, with terminally differentiated effector memory CD45RA+ cells excluded. All of the donors resided in Nashville, Tennessee, and each was a Caucasian adult. CDR1 is SGHTA and CDR2 is FQGTGA in the germline V gene. Losses at the gene ends were 5 bases for V and 10 bases for J; bases not matched to a gene: 6. The CDR3 is 13 amino acids. Clones were sequenced by immunoSEQ multiplex PCR, and TCRdb holds only the in-frame ones, with some missing. The sample holds around 2.1 million clones; more than 85% are singletons and the top ten take roughly 1.7%. On this clone: What it binds is not known.

The sequencing sample was made of naive CD8+ T cells from PBMCs. This sequence originates from a man aged 18 to 30 in good health. Some clones in this sample may be carry-over from other donors' samples. The chain joins TRBV7-3 to TRBJ2-1, with 9 bases lining up with TRBD2. This chain's CDR3 is CASSISSGAEQFF. CDR3 coding DNA: TGTGCCAGCAGCATATCTAGCGGGGCAGAGCAGTTCTTC.